This T cell receptor beta chain originates from a study of T-cell reconstitution after alpha-beta-depleted transplantation in children. Study-wide results and caveats: Several hundred graft clones that had expanded were reportedly the source of alpha-beta T cells about two months after transplant. Among T cells one year after transplant, newly produced cells accounted for most counts and diversity. Surviving recipient T cells and thymic progenitors accounted for the high day-60 TCRbeta diversity observed in some patients.

Trimming removed 4 bases from V and 13 bases from J; junction bases left unmatched: 15. Per germline, CDR1 SGHRS and CDR2 YFSETQ. The CDR3 sequence is 17 residues long. Points on this clonotype: The antigen remains unidentified.

Unique molecular identifiers were incorporated during preparation of the TCRbeta library. TCRdb ran MiXCR on the PCR reads and lists one entry per CDR3 protein. The sample carries some 840,000 distinct CDR3 sequences, 15% to 20% recorded once. V is TRBV5-1 and J is TRBJ2-1, with 15 positions matching TRBD2. The sequences come from PBMCs, mostly from graft donor cells, collected 360 days after TCRalphabeta/CD19-depleted stem cell transplant. This receptor was obtained from a male patient aged 10 to 17 who had a stem cell transplant for acute lymphoblastic leukemia, so the T cells may come from the graft donor. The DNA for the CDR3 is TGCGCCAGCAGCAGCGGACTAGCGGGAGGGCCTCGGGTTGAACAGTTCTTC. This sequence encodes CASSSGLAGGPRVEQFF.